This TCR beta chain came from a study of blood T cell repertoires in COVID-19. Study context: The United States, Italy and Spain provided the acute and convalescent COVID-19 samples.

Germline CDR1 and CDR2: LGHDT and YNNKEL (reference sequence). This CDR3 is 14 amino acids long. V was trimmed by 5 bases and J by 1 base, leaving 11 bases between them. Here immunoSEQ multiplex PCR was the method, and the copy in TCRdb shows in-frame clones only, minus some. The table has hundreds of thousands of clones, 80% to 90% seen once. Cohorts were assigned according to the clinical history that participants reported. This clonotype originated in a woman aged 40 to 55 with acute COVID-19. What was sequenced was PBMCs or T cells enriched from blood (not recorded which). The chain joins TRBV3-1 (or the pseudogene TRBV3-2) to TRBJ1-2; no firm D call. The CDR3 DNA reads as TGTGCCAGCAGCTTCGATGTAGTTAACTATGGCTACACCTTC. Its translation: CASSFDVVNYGYTF.